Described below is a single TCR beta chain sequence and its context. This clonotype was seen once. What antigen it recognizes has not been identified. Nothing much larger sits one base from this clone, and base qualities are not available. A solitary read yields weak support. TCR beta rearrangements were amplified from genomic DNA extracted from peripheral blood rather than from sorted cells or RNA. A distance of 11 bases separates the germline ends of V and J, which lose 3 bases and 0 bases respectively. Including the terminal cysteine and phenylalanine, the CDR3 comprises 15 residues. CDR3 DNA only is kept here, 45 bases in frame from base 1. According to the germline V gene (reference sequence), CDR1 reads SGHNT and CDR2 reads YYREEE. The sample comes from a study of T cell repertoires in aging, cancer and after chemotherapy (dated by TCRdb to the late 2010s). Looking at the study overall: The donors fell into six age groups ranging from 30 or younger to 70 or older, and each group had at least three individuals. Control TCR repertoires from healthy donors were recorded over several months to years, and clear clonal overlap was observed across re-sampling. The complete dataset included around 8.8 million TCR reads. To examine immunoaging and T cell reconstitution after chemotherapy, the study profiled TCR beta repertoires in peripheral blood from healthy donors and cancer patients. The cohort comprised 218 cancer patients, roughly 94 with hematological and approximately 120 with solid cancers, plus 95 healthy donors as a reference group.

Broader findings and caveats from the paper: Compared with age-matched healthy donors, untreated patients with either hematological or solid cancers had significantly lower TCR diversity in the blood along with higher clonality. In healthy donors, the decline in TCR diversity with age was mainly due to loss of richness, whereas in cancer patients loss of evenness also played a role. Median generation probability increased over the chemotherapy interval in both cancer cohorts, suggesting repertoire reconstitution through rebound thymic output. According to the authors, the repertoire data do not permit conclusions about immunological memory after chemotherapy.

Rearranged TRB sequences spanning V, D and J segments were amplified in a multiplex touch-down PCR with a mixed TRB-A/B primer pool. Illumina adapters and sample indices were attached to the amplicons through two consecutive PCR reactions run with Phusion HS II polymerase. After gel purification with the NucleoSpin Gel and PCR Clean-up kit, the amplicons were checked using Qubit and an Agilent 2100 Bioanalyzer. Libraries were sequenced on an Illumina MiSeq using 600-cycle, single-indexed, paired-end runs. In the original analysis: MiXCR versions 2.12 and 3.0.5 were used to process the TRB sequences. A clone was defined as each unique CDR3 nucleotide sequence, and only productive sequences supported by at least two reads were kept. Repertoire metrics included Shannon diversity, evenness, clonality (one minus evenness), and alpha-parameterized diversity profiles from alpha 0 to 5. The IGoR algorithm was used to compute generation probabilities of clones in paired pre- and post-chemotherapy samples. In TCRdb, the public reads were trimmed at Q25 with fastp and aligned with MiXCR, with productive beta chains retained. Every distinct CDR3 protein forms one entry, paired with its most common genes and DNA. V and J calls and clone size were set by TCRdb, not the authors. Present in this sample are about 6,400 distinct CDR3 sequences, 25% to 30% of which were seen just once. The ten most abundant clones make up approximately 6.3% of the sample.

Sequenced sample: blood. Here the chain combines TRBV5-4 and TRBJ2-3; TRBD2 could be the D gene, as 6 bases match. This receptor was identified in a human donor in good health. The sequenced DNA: TGTGCCAGCAGCTCGGGGGTCGCTAGCACAGATACGCAGTATTTT. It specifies CASSSGVASTDTQYF.